Each of the 23 T cell receptor beta chains below was sequenced from the same sample in a study of patients and donors after allogeneic stem cell transplantation. TCRdb used MiXCR to reprocess the RT-PCR reads, holding one entry per CDR3 protein. The table lists roughly 230,000 distinct CDR3 sequences, roughly an eighth of them singletons. The sample comprised blood, either unsorted or a sorted T cell fraction (not recorded which). These receptors came from a human donor who was either an allogeneic HSCT recipient or a stem cell or donor lymphocyte infusion donor (not recorded which). It is not recorded whose cells these are; they may come from a transplant donor.

This clonotype has ten or more counts. The chain recombines TRBV29-1 with TRBJ2-1; D is perhaps TRBD1 (6 bases). Germline values: CDR1 SQVTM, CDR2 ANQGSEA. The V end was cut by 1 base, the J end by 6 bases, with 10 bases between. The CDR3 spans 13 residues. This chain's CDR3 is CSVEGGGSNEQFF. Written as DNA, the CDR3 is TGCAGCGTTGAAGGTGGGGGCAGCAATGAGCAGTTCTTC.

Remarks on this clonotype: This may be a read error, as it is one base from a much larger clone. CDR3 amino acids: CASNQEGAQTQYF. DNA of the CDR3: TGCGCCAGCAACCAAGAGGGCGCGCAGACCCAGTACTTC. The chain employs TRBV4-1 and TRBJ2-5; maybe TRBD2 (5 bases). CDR1 MGHRA and CDR2 YSYEKL come from the germline V gene. This CDR3 region has 13 residues.

This clonotype was seen at least ten times. The rearrangement uses TRBV20-1 and TRBJ2-7; 10 bases fit TRBD2. Trimming at V came to 5 bases and at J to 4 bases, leaving 5 bases not matched to a gene. This CDR3 has 13 residues. CDR1 DFQATT and CDR2 SNEGSKA come from the germline V gene (reference sequence). The CDR3 is CSARTLAGYEQYF. The CDR3 nucleotides read TGCAGTGCTCGCACACTAGCGGGGTACGAGCAGTACTTC.

The chain is built from TRBV25-1 and TRBJ2-3; the match to TRBD2 covers 8 bases. V lost 2 bases and J lost 1; bases outside the gene matches: 5. CDR1 is MGHDK and CDR2 is SYGVNS in the germline V gene. The CDR3 covers 16 residues. CDR3 protein: CASSELAGGGTDTQYF. The CDR3 DNA sequence: TGTGCCAGCAGTGAACTCGCGGGAGGAGGCACAGATACGCAGTATTTT.

The rearrangement links TRBV19 to TRBJ1-1; 10 positions agree with TRBD1. The CDR3 is made up of 16 amino acids. The junction had 11 bases not matched to a gene; V was cut back by 4 bases and J by 6 bases. In germline, CDR1 is LNHDA, CDR2 SQIVND (reference sequence). The CDR3 nucleotides are TGTGCCAGTAGTACCGGGACAGGGGTCGTGTGGTCTGAAGCTTTCTTT. Translation: CASSTGTGVVWSEAFF.

The chain employs TRBV7-9 and TRBJ2-1, with TRBD2 identical over 7 bases. The V gene end was trimmed by 5 bases and the J gene end by 5 bases; junction bases not matched to a gene: 9. This CDR3 region has 15 residues. Per the germline V gene, CDR1 is SEHNR and CDR2 is FQNEAQ (reference sequence). The CDR3 reads CASSPGTKHDNEQFF. DNA for the CDR3: TGTGCCAGCAGCCCCGGGACTAAACACGACAATGAGCAGTTCTTC.

The rearrangement joins TRBV20-1 to TRBJ2-7; a weak D match, TRBD2 (6 bases). V lost 6 bases and J 5 bases, leaving 17 bases between the germline ends. The CDR3 is 13 amino acids. Per germline, CDR1 DFQATT and CDR2 SNEGSKA (reference sequence). The CDR3 spells CSAERLEANEQYF. The CDR3 bases are TGCAGTGCGGAGAGACTAGAAGCCAACGAGCAGTACTTC.

This clonotype showed up many times. The chain links TRBV11-3 to TRBJ2-3; 10 bases map to TRBD1. Germline-derived CDR1 and CDR2 are SGHNT and YENEEA. The CDR3 length is 15 residues. Unmatched junction bases numbered 5, after V lost 5 bases and J lost 3 bases. CDR3 in amino acids: CASSPRQGATDTQYF. CDR3 DNA: TGTGCCAGCAGCCCCCGACAGGGGGCTACAGATACGCAGTATTTT.

By frequency in the sample, this clonotype is medium-sized (0.01 to 0.1%). The chain joins TRBV20-1 to TRBJ1-1; 9 nucleotides match TRBD1. The length of the CDR3 is 15 residues. Trimming cost V 5 bases and J 4 bases; bases outside gene matches: 11. Germline values: CDR1 DFQATT, CDR2 SNEGSKA (reference sequence). For the CDR3, the DNA is TGCAGTGCTCTCCCGGGACAGGGAGGGGGCACTGAAGCTTTCTTT. Translated: CSALPGQGGGTEAFF.

Ten or more counts support this clonotype. V is TRBV18 and J is TRBJ2-7, with TRBD1 matching over 7 bases. V lost 3 bases, J lost 1 base, and 9 bases stayed unmatched. The CDR3 has 16 amino acids. Germline V gene sequence: CDR1 KGHSH, CDR2 LQKENI. The CDR3 region is CASSPEGAASSYEQYF. In nucleotides, the CDR3 is TGTGCCAGCTCACCCGAGGGGGCCGCTTCTTCCTACGAGCAGTACTTC.

This clonotype has just one count. V and J are TRBV7-9 and TRBJ1-1; D is uncertain. Trimming took off 10 bases at V and 2 bases at J, with 14 bases between the two ends. In germline, CDR1 is SEHNR, CDR2 FQNEAQ (reference sequence). There are 13 residues in the CDR3. The CDR3 region is CAIATPPNTEAFF. The CDR3 nucleotides are TGTGCCATCGCGACACCTCCCAACACTGAAGCTTTCTTT.

The chain employs TRBV3-1 and TRBJ1-1; 8 nucleotides agree with TRBD1. This CDR3 has 16 amino acids. The junction had 8 bases not matched to a gene; V was cut back by 1 base and J by 4 bases. Per germline, CDR1 LGHDT and CDR2 YNNKEL (reference sequence). CDR3 in DNA: TGTGCCAGCAGCCAAGTACCAGGACAGGGTAGCACTGAAGCTTTCTTT. Translating gives CASSQVPGQGSTEAFF. Supplemented by reference TRBV3-1 and TRBJ1-1, the full variable domain reads DTAVSQTPKYLVTQMGNDKSIKCEQNLGHDTMYWYKQDSKKFLKIMFSYNNKELIINETVPNRFSPKSPDKAHLNLHINSLELGDSAVYFCASSQVPGQGSTEAFFGQGTRLTVV.

This clonotype was counted many times. V is TRBV20-1 and J is TRBJ2-1; D gene uncertain. From germline, CDR1 is DFQATT and CDR2 SNEGSKA (reference sequence). V was pared by 0 bases and J by 9 bases, with 6 bases between. The CDR3 is 11 amino acids. Here the CDR3 reads CSAREYGEQFF. The CDR3 region has the DNA TGCAGTGCTAGAGAGTACGGTGAGCAGTTCTTC.

CDR3 DNA: TGTGCCAGCAGCTTGGGCCAGGGAGGCCCAGATACGCAGTATTTT. Residues: CASSLGQGGPDTQYF. The V call is TRBV5-4, the J call TRBJ2-3; a possible D gene is TRBD2 (6 bases). The V gene's germline CDR1 is SGHNT and CDR2 YYREEE (reference sequence). CDR3 length: 15 residues. With 0 bases removed from V and 4 bases from J, the gap between germline ends came to 12 bases.

V gene TRBV24-1 combines with J gene TRBJ1-5, with a weak D call TRBD1 (5 bases). Germline V gene data show CDR1 as KGHDR and CDR2 as SFDVKD. V lost 5 bases, J lost 3 bases, and 13 bases lay in between. This CDR3 has 15 residues. The CDR3 DNA reads as TGTGCCACCAGTGGGTCAAGGGGCTCCAATCAGCCCCAGCATTTT. Residues: CATSGSRGSNQPQHF.

This clonotype has more than one count but fewer than ten. The chain couples TRBV11-3 to TRBJ2-1; D gene uncertain. The CDR3 runs 13 residues. V lost 6 bases to trimming and J lost 5 bases, with 11 bases between them. Per germline, CDR1 SGHNT and CDR2 YENEEA. The DNA of the CDR3 is TGTGCCAGCAGAATACTGGGAAACAATGAGCAGTTCTTC. This translates into CASRILGNNEQFF.

This clonotype was found a few times. J is TRBJ1-2 and V is TRBV7-9; 9 bases are a match to TRBD1. Germline-derived CDR1 and CDR2 are SEHNR and FQNEAQ (reference sequence). The CDR3 is 16 amino acids. V trimming: 0 bases; J trimming: 5 bases; junction bases outside the gene matches: 7. CDR3 sequence (DNA): TGTGCCAGCAGCTTAGCGCGGACAGGGGACTTGTATGGCTACACCTTC. Translating it yields CASSLARTGDLYGYTF.

The J gene is TRBJ2-7, the V gene TRBV7-2; D gene unclear. V lost 2 bases and J 4 bases, leaving 3 bases between the germline ends. From germline, CDR1 is SGHTA and CDR2 FQGNSA. The CDR3 is 11 residues long. CDR3 loop: CASSLLYEQYF. CDR3 bases: TGTGCCAGCAGCTTACTGTACGAGCAGTACTTC.

The chain links TRBV19 to TRBJ1-3; TRBD1 is a possible D gene (6 bases). Germline V lookup: CDR1 LNHDA, CDR2 SQIVND (reference sequence). This CDR3 comprises 15 residues. The V end was cut by 4 bases, the J end by 2 bases, with 12 bases between. CDR3 in DNA: TGTGCCAGTAGTACTGTGGGGGCTCCTGGAAACACCATATATTTT. Amino acids: CASSTVGAPGNTIYF. Together with reference TRBV19 and TRBJ1-3, the CDR3 gives the full variable domain: DGGITQSPKYLFRKEGQNVTLSCEQNLNHDAMYWYRQDPGQGLRLIYYSQIVNDFQKGDIAEGYSVSREKKESFPLTVTSAQKNPTAFYLCASSTVGAPGNTIYFGEGSWLTVV.

This clonotype was picked up many times. The chain uses TRBV2 and TRBJ2-1; D might be TRBD1 or TRBD2, each matching 5 bases. The CDR3 loop spans 13 amino acids. V was trimmed by 4 bases and J by 4 bases, leaving 8 bases between them. Germline CDR1 SNHLY, CDR2 FYNNEI. The DNA for the CDR3 is TGTGCCAGCAGTGGTGAGGGGTACAATGAGCAGTTCTTC. Its translation is CASSGEGYNEQFF.

The V call is TRBV5-1, the J call TRBJ1-1, with 7 positions matching TRBD1. CDR1 SGHRS and CDR2 YFSETQ come from the germline V gene. CDR3 length equals 15 residues. Trimming took 3 bases from V and 0 from J; bases not matched to a gene: 5. The CDR3 spells CASSSQQGLNTEAFF. CDR3 sequence (DNA): TGCGCCAGCAGCTCTCAACAGGGGTTGAACACTGAAGCTTTCTTT. Full variable domain (rest looked up from reference TRBV5-1 and TRBJ1-1): KAGVTQTPRYLIKTRGQQVTLSCSPISGHRSVSWYQQTPGQGLQFLFEYFSETQRNKGNFPGRFSGRQFSNSRSEMNVSTLELGDSALYLCASSSQQGLNTEAFFGQGTRLTVV.

This clonotype was recorded a few times. This chain joins TRBV6-5 and TRBJ2-5; 7 bases are shared with TRBD2. Germline CDR1 is MNHEY and CDR2 is SVGAGI. V lost 2 bases and J lost 1; bases outside the gene matches: 10. The CDR3 totals 17 residues. CDR3 loop: CASSYGVAGLFQETQYF. In nucleotides, the CDR3 is TGTGCCAGCAGTTACGGTGTAGCGGGCCTATTCCAAGAGACCCAGTACTTC.

This clonotype turned up a few times. The DNA of the CDR3 is TGTGCCAGCAGCTTACGGGGGGCTGGGGCCAACGTCCTGACTTTC. Residues: CASSLRGAGANVLTF. This chain joins TRBV7-2 and TRBJ2-6, with 7 bases identical to TRBD2. Germline V gene sequence: CDR1 SGHTA, CDR2 FQGNSA. The CDR3 length is 15 residues. The trim removed 2 bases at V and 2 bases at J, leaving 0 bases unmatched.